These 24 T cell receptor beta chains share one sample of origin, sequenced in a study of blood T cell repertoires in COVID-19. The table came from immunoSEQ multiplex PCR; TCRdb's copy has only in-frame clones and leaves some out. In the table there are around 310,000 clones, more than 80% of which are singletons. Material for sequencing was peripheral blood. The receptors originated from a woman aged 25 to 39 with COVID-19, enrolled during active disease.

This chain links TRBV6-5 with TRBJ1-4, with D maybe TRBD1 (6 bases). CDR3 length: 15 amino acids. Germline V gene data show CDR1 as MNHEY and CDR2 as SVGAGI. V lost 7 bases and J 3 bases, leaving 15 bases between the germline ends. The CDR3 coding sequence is TGTGCCAGCACGGTTTGGGGGGGCCCTAATGAAAAACTGTTTTTT. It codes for CASTVWGGPNEKLFF.

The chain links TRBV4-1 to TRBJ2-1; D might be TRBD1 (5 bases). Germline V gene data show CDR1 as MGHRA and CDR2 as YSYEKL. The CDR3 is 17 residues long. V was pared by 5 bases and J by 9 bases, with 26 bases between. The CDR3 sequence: CASSSPQGQGEWGEQFF. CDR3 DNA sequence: TGCGCCAGCAGCTCCCCCCAAGGTCAGGGCGAGTGGGGTGAGCAGTTCTTC.

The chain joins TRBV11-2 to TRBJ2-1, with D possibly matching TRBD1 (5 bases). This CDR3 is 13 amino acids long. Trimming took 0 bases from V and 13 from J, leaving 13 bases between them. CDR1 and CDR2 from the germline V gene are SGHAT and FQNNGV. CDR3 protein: CASSLDGRTQQFF. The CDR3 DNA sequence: TGTGCCAGCAGCTTAGATGGCAGGACACAACAGTTCTTC. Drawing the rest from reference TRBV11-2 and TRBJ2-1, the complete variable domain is EAGVAQSPRYKIIEKRQSVAFWCNPISGHATLYWYQQILGQGPKLLIQFQNNGVVDDSQLPKDRFSAERLKGVDSTLKIQPAKLEDSAVYLCASSLDGRTQQFFGPGTRLTVL.

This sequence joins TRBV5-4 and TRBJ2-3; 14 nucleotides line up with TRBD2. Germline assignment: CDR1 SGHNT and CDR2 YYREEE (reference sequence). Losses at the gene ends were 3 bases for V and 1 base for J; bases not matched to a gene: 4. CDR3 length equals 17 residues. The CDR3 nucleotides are TGTGCCAGCAGCTCCGGGACTAGCGGGAGCCGCACAGATACGCAGTATTTT. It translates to CASSSGTSGSRTDTQYF. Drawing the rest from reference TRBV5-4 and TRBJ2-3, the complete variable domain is ETGVTQSPTHLIKTRGQQVTLRCSSQSGHNTVSWYQQALGQGPQFIFQYYREEENGRGNFPPRFSGLQFPNYSSELNVNALELDDSALYLCASSSGTSGSRTDTQYFGPGTRLTVL.

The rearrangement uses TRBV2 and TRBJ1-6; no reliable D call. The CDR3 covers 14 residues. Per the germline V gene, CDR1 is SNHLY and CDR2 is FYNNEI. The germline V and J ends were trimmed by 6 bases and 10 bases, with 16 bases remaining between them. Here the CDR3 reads CASRKAGKESPLHF. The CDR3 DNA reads TGTGCCAGCAGGAAGGCAGGAAAGGAATCACCCCTCCACTTT. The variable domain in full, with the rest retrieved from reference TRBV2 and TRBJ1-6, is EPEVTQTPSHQVTQMGQEVILRCVPISNHLYFYWYRQILGQKVEFLVSFYNNEISEKSEIFDDQFSVERPDGSNFTLKIRSTKLEDSAMYFCASRKAGKESPLHFGNGTRLTVT.

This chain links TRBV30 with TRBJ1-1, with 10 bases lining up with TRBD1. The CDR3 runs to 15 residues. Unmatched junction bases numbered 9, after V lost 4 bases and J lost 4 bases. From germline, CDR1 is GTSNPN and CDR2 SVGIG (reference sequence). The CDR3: CAWNPSDRGTTEAFF. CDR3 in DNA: TGTGCCTGGAACCCCTCGGACAGGGGGACCACTGAAGCTTTCTTT. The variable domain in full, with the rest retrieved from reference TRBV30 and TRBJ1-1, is SQTIHQWPATLVQPVGSPLSLECTVEGTSNPNLYWYRQAAGRGLQLLFYSVGIGQISSEVPQNLSASRPQDRQFILSSKKLLLSDSGFYLCAWNPSDRGTTEAFFGQGTRLTVV.

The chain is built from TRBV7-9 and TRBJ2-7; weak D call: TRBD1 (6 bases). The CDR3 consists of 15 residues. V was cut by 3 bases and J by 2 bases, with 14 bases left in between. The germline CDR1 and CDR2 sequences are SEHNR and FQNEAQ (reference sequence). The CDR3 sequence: CASSFVDRMTYEQYF. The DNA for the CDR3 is TGTGCCAGCAGCTTCGTCGACAGGATGACCTACGAGCAGTACTTC.

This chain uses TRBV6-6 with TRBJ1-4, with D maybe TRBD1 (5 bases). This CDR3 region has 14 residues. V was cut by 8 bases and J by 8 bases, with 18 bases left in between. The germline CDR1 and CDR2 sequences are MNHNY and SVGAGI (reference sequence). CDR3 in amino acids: CASYSGMEKEKLFF. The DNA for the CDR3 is TGTGCCAGCTACTCAGGGATGGAAAAGGAAAAACTGTTTTTT.

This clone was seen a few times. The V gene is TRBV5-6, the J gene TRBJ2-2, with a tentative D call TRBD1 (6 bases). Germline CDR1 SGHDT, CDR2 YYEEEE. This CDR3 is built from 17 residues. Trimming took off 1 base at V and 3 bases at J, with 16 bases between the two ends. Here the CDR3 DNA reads TGTGCCAGCAGCTTGCTGGGGGCGGTTGGGTACACCGGGGAGCTGTTTTTT. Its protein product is CASSLLGAVGYTGELFF. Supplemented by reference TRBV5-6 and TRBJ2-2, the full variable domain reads DAGVTQSPTHLIKTRGQQVTLRCSPKSGHDTVSWYQQALGQGPQFIFQYYEEEERQRGNFPDRFSGHQFPNYSSELNVNALLLGDSALYLCASSLLGAVGYTGELFFGEGSRLTVL.

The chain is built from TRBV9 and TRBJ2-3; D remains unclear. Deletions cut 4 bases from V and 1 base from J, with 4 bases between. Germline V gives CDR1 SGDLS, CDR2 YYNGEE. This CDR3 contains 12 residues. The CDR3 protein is CASSSRTDTQYF. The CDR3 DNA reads TGTGCCAGCAGCTCTCGCACAGATACGCAGTATTTT. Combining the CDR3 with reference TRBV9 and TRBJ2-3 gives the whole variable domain DSGVTQTPKHLITATGQRVTLRCSPRSGDLSVYWYQQSLDQGLQFLIQYYNGEERAKGNILERFSAQQFPDLHSELNLSSLELGDSALYFCASSSRTDTQYFGPGTRLTVL.

CDR3 sequence reads: CASSRAGTGMNTEAFF. CDR3 coding DNA: TGTGCCAGCAGCCGCGCGGGGACAGGGATGAACACTGAAGCTTTCTTT. The genes are TRBV3-1 (or the pseudogene TRBV3-2) and TRBJ1-1, with TRBD1 matching 9 bases. The CDR3 extends over 16 amino acids. The trim removed 4 bases at V and 0 bases at J, leaving 6 bases unmatched. Germline lookup yields CDR1 LGHDT and CDR2 YNNKEL (reference sequence).

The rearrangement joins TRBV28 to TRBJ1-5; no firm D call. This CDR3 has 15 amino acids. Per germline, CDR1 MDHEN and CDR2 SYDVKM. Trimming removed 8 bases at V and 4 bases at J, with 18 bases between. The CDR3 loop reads CASAPGSPRNQPQHF. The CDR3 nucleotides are TGTGCCAGCGCTCCGGGATCACCTCGAAATCAGCCCCAGCATTTT.

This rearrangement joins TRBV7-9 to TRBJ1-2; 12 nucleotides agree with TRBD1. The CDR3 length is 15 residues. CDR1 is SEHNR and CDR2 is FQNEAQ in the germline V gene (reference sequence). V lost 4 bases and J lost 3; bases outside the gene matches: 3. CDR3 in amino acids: CASSSGQGADYGYTF. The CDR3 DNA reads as TGTGCCAGCAGCTCGGGACAGGGGGCAGACTATGGCTACACCTTC.

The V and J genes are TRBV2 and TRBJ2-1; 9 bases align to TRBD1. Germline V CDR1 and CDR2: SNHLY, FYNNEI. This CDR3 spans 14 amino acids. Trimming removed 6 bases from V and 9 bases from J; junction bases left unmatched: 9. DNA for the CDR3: TGTGCCAGCAGAGGTCTGACAGGGGGAATTGAGCAGTTCTTC. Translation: CASRGLTGGIEQFF.

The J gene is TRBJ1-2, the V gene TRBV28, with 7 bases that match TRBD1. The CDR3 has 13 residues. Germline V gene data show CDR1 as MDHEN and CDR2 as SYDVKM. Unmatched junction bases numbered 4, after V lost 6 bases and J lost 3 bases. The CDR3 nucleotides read TGTGCCAGCAGCCGCAGGGGGTACTATGGCTACACCTTC. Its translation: CASSRRGYYGYTF.

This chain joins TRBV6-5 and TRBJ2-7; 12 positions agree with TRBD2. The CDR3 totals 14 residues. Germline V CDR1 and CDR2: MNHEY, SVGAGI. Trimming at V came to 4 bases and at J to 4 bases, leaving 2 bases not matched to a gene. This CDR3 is CASSWGTSGYEQYF. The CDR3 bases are TGTGCCAGCAGTTGGGGGACTAGCGGGTACGAGCAGTACTTC.

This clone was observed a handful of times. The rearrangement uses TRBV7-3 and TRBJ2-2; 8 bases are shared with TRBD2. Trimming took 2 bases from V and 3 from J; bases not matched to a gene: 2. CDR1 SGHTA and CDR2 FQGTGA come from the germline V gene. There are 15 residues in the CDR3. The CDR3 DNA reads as TGTGCCAGCAGCTTATCGGGAGGGTACACCGGGGAGCTGTTTTTT. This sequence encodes CASSLSGGYTGELFF. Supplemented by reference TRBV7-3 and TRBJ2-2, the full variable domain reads GAGVSQTPSNKVTEKGKYVELRCDPISGHTALYWYRQSLGQGPEFLIYFQGTGAADDSGLPNDRFFAVRPEGSVSTLKIQRTERGDSAVYLCASSLSGGYTGELFFGEGSRLTVL.

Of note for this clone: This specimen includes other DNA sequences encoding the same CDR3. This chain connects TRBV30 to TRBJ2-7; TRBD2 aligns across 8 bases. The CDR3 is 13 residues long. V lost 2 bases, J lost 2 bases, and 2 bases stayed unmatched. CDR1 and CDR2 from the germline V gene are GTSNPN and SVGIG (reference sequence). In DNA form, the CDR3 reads TGTGCCTGGAGTACGGGAGGGCCCTACGAGCAGTACTTC. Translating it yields CAWSTGGPYEQYF. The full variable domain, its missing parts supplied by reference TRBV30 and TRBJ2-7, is SQTIHQWPATLVQPVGSPLSLECTVEGTSNPNLYWYRQAAGRGLQLLFYSVGIGQISSEVPQNLSASRPQDRQFILSSKKLLLSDSGFYLCAWSTGGPYEQYFGPGTRLTVT.

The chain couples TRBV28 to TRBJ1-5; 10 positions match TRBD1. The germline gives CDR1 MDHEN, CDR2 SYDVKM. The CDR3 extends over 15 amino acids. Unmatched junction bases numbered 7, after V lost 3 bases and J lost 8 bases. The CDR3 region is CASSLRQGAGEPQHF. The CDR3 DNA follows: TGTGCCAGCAGTTTGAGACAGGGGGCTGGGGAGCCCCAGCATTTT.

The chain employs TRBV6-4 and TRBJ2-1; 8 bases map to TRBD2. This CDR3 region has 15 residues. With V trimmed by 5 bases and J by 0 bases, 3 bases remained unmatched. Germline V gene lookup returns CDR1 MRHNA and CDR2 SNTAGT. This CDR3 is CASSPSGSSYNEQFF. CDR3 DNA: TGTGCCAGCAGTCCGAGCGGGAGCTCCTACAATGAGCAGTTCTTC.

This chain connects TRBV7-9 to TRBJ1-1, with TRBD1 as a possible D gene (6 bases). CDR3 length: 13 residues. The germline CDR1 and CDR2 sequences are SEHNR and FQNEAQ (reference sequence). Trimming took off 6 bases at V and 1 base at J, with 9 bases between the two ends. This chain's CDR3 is CASRLQGNTEAFF. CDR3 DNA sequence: TGTGCCAGCAGACTACAGGGGAACACTGAAGCTTTCTTT.

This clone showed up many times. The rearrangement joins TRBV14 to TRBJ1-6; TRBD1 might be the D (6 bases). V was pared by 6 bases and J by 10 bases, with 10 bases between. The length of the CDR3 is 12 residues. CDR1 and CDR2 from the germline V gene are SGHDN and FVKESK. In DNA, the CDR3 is TGTGCCAGCAGTACAGGGCGGTCACCCCTCCACTTT. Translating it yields CASSTGRSPLHF.

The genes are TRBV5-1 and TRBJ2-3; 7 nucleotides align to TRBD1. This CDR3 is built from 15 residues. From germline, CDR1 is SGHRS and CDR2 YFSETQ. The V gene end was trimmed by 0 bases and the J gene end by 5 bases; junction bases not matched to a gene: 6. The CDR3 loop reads CASSLGDRDGDTQYF. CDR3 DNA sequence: TGCGCCAGCAGCTTGGGCGACAGGGATGGAGATACGCAGTATTTT. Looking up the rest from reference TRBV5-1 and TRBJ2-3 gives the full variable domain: KAGVTQTPRYLIKTRGQQVTLSCSPISGHRSVSWYQQTPGQGLQFLFEYFSETQRNKGNFPGRFSGRQFSNSRSEMNVSTLELGDSALYLCASSLGDRDGDTQYFGPGTRLTVL.

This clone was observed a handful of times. The CDR3 protein is CASSLDGGWSYGYTF. In nucleotides, the CDR3 is TGTGCCAGCAGTTTAGACGGGGGTTGGTCTTATGGCTACACCTTC. V gene TRBV28 combines with J gene TRBJ1-2; maybe TRBD1 (5 bases). CDR3 length: 15 residues. V gave up 2 bases and J gave up 5 bases, with 15 bases separating them. Germline assignment: CDR1 MDHEN and CDR2 SYDVKM.